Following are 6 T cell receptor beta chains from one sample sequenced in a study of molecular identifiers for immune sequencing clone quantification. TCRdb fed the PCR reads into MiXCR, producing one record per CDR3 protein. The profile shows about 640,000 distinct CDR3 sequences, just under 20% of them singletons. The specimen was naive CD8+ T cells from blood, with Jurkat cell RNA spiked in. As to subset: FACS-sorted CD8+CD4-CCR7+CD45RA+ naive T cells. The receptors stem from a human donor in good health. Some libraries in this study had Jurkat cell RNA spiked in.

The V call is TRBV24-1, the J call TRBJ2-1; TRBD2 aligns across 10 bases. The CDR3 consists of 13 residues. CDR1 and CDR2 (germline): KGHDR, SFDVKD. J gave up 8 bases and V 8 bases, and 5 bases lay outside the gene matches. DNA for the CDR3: TGTGCCACCACAGCGGGAGGGGCCTATGAGCAGTTCTTC. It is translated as CATTAGGAYEQFF.

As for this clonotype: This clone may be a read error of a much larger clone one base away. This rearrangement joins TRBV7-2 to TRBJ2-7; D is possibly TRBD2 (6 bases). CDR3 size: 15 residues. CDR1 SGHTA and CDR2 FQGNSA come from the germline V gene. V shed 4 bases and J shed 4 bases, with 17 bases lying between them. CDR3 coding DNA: TGTGCCAGCAGCTACACGGCGGGAACGTGGTACGAGCAGTACGTC. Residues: CASSYTAGTWYEQYV.

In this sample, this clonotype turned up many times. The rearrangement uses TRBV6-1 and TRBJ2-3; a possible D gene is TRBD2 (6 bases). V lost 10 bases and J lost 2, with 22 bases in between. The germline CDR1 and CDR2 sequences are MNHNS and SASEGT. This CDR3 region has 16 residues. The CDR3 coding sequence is TGTGCCATTAGCGGCCATATTAGGCCGTACACAGATACGCAGTATTTT. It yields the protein CAISGHIRPYTDTQYF.

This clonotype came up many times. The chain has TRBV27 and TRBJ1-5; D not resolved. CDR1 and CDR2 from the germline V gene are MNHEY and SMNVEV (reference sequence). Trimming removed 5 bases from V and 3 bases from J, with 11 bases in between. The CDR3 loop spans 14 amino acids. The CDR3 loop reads CASSAVISNQPQHF. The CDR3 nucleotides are TGTGCCAGCAGTGCGGTTATTTCCAATCAGCCCCAGCATTTT.

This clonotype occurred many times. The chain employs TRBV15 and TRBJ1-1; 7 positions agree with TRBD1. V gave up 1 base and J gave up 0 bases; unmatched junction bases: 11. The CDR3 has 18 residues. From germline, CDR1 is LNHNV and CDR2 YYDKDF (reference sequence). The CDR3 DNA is TGTGCCACCAGCAGAGGACAGGGCGGGGGTTTTTTGAACACTGAAGCTTTCTTT. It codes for CATSRGQGGGFLNTEAFF.

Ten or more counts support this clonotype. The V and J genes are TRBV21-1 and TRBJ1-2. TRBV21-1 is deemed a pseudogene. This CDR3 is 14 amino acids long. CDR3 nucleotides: TGTGCCAGCAGCAAATACCGTTTTAACTATGGCTACACCTTC. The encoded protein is CASSKYRFNYGYTF.